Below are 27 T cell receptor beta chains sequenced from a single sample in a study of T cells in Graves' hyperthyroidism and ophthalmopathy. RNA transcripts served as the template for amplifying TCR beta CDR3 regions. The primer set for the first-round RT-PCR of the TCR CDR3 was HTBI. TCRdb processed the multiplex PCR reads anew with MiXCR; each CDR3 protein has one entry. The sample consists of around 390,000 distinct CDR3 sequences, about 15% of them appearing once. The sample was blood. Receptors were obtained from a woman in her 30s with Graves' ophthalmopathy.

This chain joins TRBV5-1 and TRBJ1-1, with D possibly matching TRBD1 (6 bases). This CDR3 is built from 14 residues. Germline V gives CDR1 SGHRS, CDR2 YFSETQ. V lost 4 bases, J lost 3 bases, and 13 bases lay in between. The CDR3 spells CASSPGGPDTEAFF. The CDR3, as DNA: TGCGCCAGCAGCCCCGGGGGGCCCGACACTGAAGCTTTCTTT.

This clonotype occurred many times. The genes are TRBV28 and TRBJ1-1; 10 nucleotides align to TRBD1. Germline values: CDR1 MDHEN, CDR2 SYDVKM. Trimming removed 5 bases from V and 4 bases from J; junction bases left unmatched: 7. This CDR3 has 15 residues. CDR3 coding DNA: TGTGCCAGCAGTCCAGACAGGGGGCGGAGCACTGAAGCTTTCTTT. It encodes CASSPDRGRSTEAFF.

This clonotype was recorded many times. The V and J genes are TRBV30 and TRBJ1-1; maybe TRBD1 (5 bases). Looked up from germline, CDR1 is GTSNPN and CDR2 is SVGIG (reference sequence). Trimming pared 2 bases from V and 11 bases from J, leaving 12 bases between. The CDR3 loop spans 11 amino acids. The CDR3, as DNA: TGTGCCTGGAGTACGACAGTGACGGCTTTCTTT. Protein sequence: CAWSTTVTAFF.

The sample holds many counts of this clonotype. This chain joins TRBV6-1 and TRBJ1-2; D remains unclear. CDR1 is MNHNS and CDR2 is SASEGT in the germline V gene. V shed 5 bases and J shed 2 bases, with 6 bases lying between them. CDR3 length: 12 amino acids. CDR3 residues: CASSSPNYGYTF. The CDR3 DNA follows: TGTGCCAGCAGTTCCCCAAACTATGGCTACACCTTC.

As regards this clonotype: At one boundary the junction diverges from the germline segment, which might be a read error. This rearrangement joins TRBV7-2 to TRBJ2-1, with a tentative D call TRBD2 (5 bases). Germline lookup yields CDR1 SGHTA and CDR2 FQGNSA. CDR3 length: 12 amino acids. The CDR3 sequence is CASSLARLPSIF. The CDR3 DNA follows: TGTGCCAGCAGCTTAGCGCGACTACCTTCGATCTTC.

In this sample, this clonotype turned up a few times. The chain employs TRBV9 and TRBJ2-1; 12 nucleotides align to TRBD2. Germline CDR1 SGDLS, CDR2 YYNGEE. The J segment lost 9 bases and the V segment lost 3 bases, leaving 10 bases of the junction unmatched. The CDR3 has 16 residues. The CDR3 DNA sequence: TGTGCCAGCAGCGAGACTAGCGGGGGCAACTGGGGTGAGCAGTTCTTC. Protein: CASSETSGGNWGEQFF.

The chain's CDR3 is CASRALNRQYNQPQHF. In nucleotides, the CDR3 is TGTGCCAGCAGGGCACTAAACCGACAGTACAATCAGCCCCAGCATTTT. The chain uses TRBV6-1 and TRBJ1-5, with a possible D match to TRBD1 (5 bases). From germline, CDR1 is MNHNS and CDR2 SASEGT. The V end was cut by 6 bases, the J end by 3 bases, with 18 bases between. This CDR3 is built from 16 residues.

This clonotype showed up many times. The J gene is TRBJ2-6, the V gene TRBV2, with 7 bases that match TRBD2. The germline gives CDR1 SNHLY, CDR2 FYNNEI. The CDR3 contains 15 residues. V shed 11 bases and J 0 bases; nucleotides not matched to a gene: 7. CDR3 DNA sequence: TGTGCCGGGGGGGACGGAAACTCTGGGGCCAACGTCCTGACTTTC. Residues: CAGGDGNSGANVLTF.

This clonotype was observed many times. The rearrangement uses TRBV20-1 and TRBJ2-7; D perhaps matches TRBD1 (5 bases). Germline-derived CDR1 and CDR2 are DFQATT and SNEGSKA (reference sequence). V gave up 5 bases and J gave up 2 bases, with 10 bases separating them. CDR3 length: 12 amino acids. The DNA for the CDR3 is TGCAGTGCTCAGGGAAAGGCCTACGAGCAGTACTTC. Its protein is CSAQGKAYEQYF.

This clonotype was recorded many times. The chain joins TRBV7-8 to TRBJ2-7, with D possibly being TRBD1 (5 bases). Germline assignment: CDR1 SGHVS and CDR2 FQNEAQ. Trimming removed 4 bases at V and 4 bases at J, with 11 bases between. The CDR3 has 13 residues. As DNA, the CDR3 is TGTGCCAGCAGCTCAGTCCGGACATACGAGCAGTACTTC. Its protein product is CASSSVRTYEQYF. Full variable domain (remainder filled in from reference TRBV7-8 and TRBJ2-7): GAGVSQSPRYKVAKRGQDVALRCDPISGHVSLFWYQQALGQGPEFLTYFQNEAQLDKSGLPSDRFFAERPEGSVSTLKIQRTQQEDSAVYLCASSSVRTYEQYFGPGTRLTVT.

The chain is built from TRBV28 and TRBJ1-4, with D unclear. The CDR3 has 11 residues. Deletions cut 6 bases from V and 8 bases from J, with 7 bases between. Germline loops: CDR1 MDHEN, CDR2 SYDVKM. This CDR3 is CASSAREKLFF. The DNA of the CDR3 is TGTGCCAGCAGCGCAAGGGAAAAACTGTTTTTT.

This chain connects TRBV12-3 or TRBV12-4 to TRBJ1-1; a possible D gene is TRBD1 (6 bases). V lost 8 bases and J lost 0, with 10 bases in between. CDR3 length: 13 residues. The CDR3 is CASGKGVNTEAFF. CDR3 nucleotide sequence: TGTGCCAGCGGGAAGGGGGTGAACACTGAAGCTTTCTTT.

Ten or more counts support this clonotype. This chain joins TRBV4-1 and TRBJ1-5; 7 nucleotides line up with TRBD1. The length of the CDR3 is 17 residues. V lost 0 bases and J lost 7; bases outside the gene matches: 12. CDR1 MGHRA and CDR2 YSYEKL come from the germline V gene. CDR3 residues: CASSQEGGRGESQPQHF. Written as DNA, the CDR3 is TGCGCCAGCAGCCAAGAAGGTGGCAGGGGGGAAAGCCAGCCCCAGCATTTT.

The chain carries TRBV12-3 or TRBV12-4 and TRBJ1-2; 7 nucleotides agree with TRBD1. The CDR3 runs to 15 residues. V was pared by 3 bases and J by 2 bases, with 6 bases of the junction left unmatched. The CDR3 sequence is CASSLGAGGNYGYTF. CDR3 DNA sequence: TGTGCCAGCAGTTTGGGGGCAGGGGGGAACTATGGCTACACCTTC.

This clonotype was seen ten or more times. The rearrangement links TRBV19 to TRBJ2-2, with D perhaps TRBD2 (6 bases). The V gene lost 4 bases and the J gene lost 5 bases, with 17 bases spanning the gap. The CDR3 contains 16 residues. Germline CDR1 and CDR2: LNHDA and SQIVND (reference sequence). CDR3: CASSRSGDLTTGELFF. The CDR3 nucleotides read TGTGCCAGTAGTAGATCGGGGGACCTGACGACCGGGGAGCTGTTTTTT.

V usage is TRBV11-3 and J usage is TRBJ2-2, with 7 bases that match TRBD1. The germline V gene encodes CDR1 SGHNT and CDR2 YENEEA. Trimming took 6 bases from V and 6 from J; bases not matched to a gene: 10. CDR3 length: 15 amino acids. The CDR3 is CASSCDRAIAGELFF. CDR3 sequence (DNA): TGTGCCAGCAGTTGTGACAGGGCTATCGCCGGGGAGCTGTTTTTT. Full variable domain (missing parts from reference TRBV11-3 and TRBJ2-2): EAGVVQSPRYKIIEKKQPVAFWCNPISGHNTLYWYLQNLGQGPELLIRYENEEAVDDSQLPKDRFSAERLKGVDSTLKIQPAELGDSAVYLCASSCDRAIAGELFFGEGSRLTVL.

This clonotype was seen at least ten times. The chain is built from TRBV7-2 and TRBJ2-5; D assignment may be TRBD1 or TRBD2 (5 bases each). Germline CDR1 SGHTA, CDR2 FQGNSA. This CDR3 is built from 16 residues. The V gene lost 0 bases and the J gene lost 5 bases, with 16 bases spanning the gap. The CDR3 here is CASSLALRGVRETQYF. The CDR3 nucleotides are TGTGCCAGCAGCTTAGCCCTCCGGGGCGTGAGGGAGACCCAGTACTTC. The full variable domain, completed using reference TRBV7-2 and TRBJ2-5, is GAGVSQSPSNKVTEKGKDVELRCDPISGHTALYWYRQSLGQGLEFLIYFQGNSAPDKSGLPSDRFSAERTGGSVSTLTIQRTQQEDSAVYLCASSLALRGVRETQYFGPGTRLLVL.

The DNA of the CDR3 is TGTGCCAGCAGAGAACAGGGGTTAAGTGGCTACACCTTC. As protein: CASREQGLSGYTF. V and J are TRBV4-2 and TRBJ1-2, with 7 bases matching TRBD1. The trim removed 6 bases at V and 7 bases at J, leaving 8 bases unmatched. The CDR3 extends over 13 amino acids. The germline CDR1 and CDR2 sequences are LGHNA and YNFKEQ.

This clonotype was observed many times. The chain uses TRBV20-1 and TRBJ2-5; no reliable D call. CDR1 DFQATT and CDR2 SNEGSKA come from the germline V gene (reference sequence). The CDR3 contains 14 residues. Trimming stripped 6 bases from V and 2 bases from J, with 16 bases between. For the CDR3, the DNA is TGCAGTGCCAGTCTTGCGAGGCTACAAGAGACCCAGTACTTC. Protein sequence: CSASLARLQETQYF.

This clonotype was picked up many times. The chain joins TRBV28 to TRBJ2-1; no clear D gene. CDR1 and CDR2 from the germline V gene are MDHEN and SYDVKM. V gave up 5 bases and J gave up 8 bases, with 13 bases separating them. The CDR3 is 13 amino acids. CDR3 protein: CASSLRSRDEQFF. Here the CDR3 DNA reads TGTGCCAGCAGTCTCAGAAGTAGGGATGAGCAGTTCTTC.

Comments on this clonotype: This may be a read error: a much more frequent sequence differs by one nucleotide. The CDR3 bases are TGTGTCAGCTCCTGGCGGGGGGAAGCCAATGAGCAGTTCTTC. It codes for CVSSWRGEANEQFF. V and J are TRBV5-8 and TRBJ2-1; 8 bases fit TRBD2. Looked up from germline, CDR1 is SGHTS and CDR2 is YDEGEE. The CDR3 extends over 14 amino acids.

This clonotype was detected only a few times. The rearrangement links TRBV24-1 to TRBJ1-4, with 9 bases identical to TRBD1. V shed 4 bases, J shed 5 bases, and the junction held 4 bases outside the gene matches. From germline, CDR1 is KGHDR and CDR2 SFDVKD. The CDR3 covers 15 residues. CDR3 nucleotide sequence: TGTGCCACCAGTGAACCCGGGACAGGGAATGAAAAACTGTTTTTT. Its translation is CATSEPGTGNEKLFF.

The CDR3 nucleotides read TGTGCCAGCAGCCCCCCACCCCGCGACAGACATCAGCCCCAGCATTTT. It yields the protein CASSPPPRDRHQPQHF. V is TRBV9 and J is TRBJ1-5; a possible D gene is TRBD1 (5 bases). Germline-derived CDR1 and CDR2 are SGDLS and YYNGEE. The CDR3 is 16 amino acids. Trimming shortened V by 4 bases and J by 5 bases, and 19 bases separated the two germline ends.

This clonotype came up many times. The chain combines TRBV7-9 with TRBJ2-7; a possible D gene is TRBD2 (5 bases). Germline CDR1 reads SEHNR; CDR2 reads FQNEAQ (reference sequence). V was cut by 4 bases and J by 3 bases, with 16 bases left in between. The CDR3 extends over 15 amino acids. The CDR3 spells CASSSRGQIYYEQYF. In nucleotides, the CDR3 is TGTGCCAGCAGCTCCCGAGGGCAGATCTACTACGAGCAGTACTTC.

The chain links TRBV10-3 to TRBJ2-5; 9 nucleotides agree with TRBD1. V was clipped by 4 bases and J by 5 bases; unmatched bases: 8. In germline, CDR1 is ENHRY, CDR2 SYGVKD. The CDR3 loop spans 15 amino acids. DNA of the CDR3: TGTGCCATCAGTGCCCTAACAGGGGGCTGGGAGACCCAGTACTTC. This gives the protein CAISALTGGWETQYF.

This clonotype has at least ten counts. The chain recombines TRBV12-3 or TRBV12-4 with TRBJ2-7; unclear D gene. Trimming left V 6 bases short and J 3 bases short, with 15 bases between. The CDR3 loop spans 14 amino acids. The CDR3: CASSPTGSGYEQYF. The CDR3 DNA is TGTGCCAGCAGCCCGACGGGTTCCGGCTACGAGCAGTACTTC.

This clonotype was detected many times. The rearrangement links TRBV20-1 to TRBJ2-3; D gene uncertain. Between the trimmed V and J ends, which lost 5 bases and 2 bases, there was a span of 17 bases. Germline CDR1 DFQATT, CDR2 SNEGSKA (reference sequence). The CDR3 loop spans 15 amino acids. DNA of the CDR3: TGCAGTGCTCAGAACCGGAAGAGACACACAGATACGCAGTATTTT. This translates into CSAQNRKRHTDTQYF.